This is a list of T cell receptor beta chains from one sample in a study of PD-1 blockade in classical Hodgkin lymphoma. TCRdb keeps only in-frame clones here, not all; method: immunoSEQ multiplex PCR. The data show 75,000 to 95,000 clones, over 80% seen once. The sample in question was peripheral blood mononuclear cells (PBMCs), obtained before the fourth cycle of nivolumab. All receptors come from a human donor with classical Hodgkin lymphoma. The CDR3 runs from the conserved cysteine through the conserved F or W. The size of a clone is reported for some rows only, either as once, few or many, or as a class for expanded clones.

CDR3: CASKSAPLAYEQYF
V: TRBV2
J: TRBJ2-7
size: .

CDR3: CASSFEGGEQYF
V: TRBV7-6
J: TRBJ2-7
size: .

CDR3: CASTRPGEKLFF
V: TRBV6-6
J: TRBJ1-4
size: .

CDR3: CASSLLRLSTNQPQHF
V: TRBV28
J: TRBJ1-5
size: once

CDR3: CASSQGEAYEQYF
V: TRBV14
J: TRBJ2-7
size: .

CDR3: CASSSGELFF
V: TRBV7-8
J: TRBJ2-2
size: .

CDR3: CASSRDRGTETQYF
V: TRBV5-4
J: TRBJ2-5
size: once

CDR3: CASSVSGRALGETQYF
V: TRBV5-8
J: TRBJ2-5
size: .

CDR3: CASSLGRFSGPSSTDTQYF
V: TRBV5-1
J: TRBJ2-3
size: .

CDR3: CASSLEAGNSYEQYF
V: TRBV11-2
J: TRBJ2-7
size: .

CDR3: CAIRGDRGFADTQYF
V: TRBV10-3
J: TRBJ2-3
size: .

CDR3: CASSEQAGTYEQYF
V: TRBV6-1
J: TRBJ2-7
size: .

CDR3: CASSLYAGRTDTQYF
V: TRBV7-7
J: TRBJ2-3
size: .

CDR3: CASRPDPQGGGAFF
V: TRBV19
J: TRBJ1-1
size: .

CDR3: CASSLHERLRDTEAFF
V: TRBV13
J: TRBJ1-1
size: .

CDR3: CASSRGTDLSNQPQHF
V: TRBV6-6
J: TRBJ1-5
size: .

CDR3: CASSFRAVGGMSSYEQYF
V: TRBV27
J: TRBJ2-7
size: .

CDR3: CATSLQGGYNEQFF
V: TRBV19
J: TRBJ2-1
size: .

CDR3: CASGLTKLAATYNEQFF
V: TRBV12-5
J: TRBJ2-1
size: .

CDR3: CASSNTGNTEAFF
V: TRBV11-3
J: TRBJ1-1
size: .

CDR3: CASSPQSSGNTIYF
V: TRBV18
J: TRBJ1-3
size: .

CDR3: CASSAQGFGTEAFF
V: TRBV7-2
J: TRBJ1-1
size: .

CDR3: CAISEGVRATEAFF
V: TRBV10-3
J: TRBJ1-1
size: .

CDR3: CASRLGASTDTQYF
V: TRBV19
J: TRBJ2-3
size: .

CDR3: CTSSQGQSSSLYNEQFF
V: TRBV1
J: TRBJ2-1
size: .

CDR3: CASSHGRPSYNEQFF
V: TRBV5-8
J: TRBJ2-1
size: .

CDR3: CASSWRGQGTYEQYF
V: TRBV6-5
J: TRBJ2-7
size: .

CDR3: CASSMDGPRDTQYF
V: TRBV19
J: TRBJ2-3
size: .

CDR3: CASSLSSDAGLGPQHF
V: TRBV5-5
J: TRBJ1-5
size: .

CDR3: CASRDGGTGELFF
V: TRBV28
J: TRBJ2-2
size: .

CDR3: CASSDRRIAKNIQYF
V: TRBV19
J: TRBJ2-4
size: .

CDR3: CASSLTDRVDYTF
V: TRBV7-3
J: TRBJ1-2
size: .

CDR3: CASRGSGGSREQFF
V: TRBV5-6
J: TRBJ2-1
size: once

CDR3: CASSVATGNTGELFF
V: TRBV9
J: TRBJ2-2
size: few

CDR3: CATVQGARGYTF
V: TRBV6-5
J: TRBJ1-2
size: once

CDR3: CASGPGGGDEKLFF
V: TRBV6-5
J: TRBJ1-4
size: once

CDR3: CASSPSDRAEGAFF
V: TRBV6-5
J: TRBJ1-1
size: .